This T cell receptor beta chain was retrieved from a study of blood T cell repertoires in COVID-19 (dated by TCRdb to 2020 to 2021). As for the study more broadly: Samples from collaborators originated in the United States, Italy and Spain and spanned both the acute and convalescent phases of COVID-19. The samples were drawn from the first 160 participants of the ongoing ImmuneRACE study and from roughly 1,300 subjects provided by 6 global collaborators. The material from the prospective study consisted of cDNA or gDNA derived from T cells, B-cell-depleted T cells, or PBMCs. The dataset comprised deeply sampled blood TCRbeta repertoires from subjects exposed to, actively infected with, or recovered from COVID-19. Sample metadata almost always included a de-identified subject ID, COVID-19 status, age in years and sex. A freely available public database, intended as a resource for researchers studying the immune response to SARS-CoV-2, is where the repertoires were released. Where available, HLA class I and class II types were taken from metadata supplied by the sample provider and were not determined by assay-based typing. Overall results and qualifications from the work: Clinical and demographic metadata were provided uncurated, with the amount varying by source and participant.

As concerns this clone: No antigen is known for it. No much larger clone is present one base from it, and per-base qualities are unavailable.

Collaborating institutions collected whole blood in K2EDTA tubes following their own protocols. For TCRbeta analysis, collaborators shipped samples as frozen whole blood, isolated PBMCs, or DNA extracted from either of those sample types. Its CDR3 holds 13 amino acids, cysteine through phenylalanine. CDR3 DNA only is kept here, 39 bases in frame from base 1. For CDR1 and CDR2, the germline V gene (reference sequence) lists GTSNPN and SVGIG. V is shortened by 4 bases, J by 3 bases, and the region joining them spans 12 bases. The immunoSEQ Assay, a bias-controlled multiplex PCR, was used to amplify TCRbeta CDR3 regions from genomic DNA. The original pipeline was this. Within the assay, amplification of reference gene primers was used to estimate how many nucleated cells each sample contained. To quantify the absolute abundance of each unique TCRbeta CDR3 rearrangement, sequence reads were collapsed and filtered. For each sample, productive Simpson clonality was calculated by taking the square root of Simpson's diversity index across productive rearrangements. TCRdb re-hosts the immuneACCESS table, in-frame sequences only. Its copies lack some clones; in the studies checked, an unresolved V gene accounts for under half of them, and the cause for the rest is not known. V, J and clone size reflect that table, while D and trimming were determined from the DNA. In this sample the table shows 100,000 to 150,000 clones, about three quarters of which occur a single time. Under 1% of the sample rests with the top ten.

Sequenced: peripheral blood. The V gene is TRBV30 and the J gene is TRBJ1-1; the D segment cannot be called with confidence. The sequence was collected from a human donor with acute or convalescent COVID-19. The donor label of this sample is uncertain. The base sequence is TGTGCCTGGAAGTACAGCGGGGACACTGAAGCTTTCTTT. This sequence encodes CAWKYSGDTEAFF.